These 11 T cell receptor beta chains were all obtained from the same sample, sequenced in a study of control samples from healthy donors and cancer patients. Some clones are missing from TCRdb's copy, which holds only in-frame ones; the method was immunoSEQ multiplex PCR. Of roughly 120,000 clones listed, 80% to 90% are singletons. Sequences were obtained from PBMCs. The receptors come from a woman aged 50 to 60 with colorectal cancer.

This rearrangement joins TRBV6-4 to TRBJ1-1; D is unclear. There are 13 residues in the CDR3. CDR1 and CDR2 (germline): MRHNA, SNTAGT. V lost 5 bases and J lost 1, with 8 bases in between. This CDR3 is CASSITANTEAFF. Written as DNA, the CDR3 is TGTGCCAGCAGTATAACAGCGAACACTGAAGCTTTCTTT.

This chain connects TRBV10-3 to TRBJ2-7, with 7 bases lining up with TRBD2. Germline CDR1 ENHRY, CDR2 SYGVKD. J was trimmed by 0 bases and V by 4 bases; bases with no gene match: 12. The CDR3 totals 17 residues. CDR3 protein: CAISATLADKSSYEQYF. The CDR3 DNA follows: TGTGCCATCAGTGCCACCCTAGCGGATAAGAGCTCCTACGAGCAGTACTTC.

This clone was observed a few times. V is TRBV10-3 and J is TRBJ1-5; D perhaps matches TRBD1 (5 bases). The CDR3 consists of 15 residues. Trimming left V 5 bases short and J 7 bases short, with 18 bases between. The germline gives CDR1 ENHRY, CDR2 SYGVKD. This CDR3 reads CAISTQGRGGQPQHF. DNA for the CDR3: TGTGCCATCAGTACGCAGGGACGAGGCGGACAGCCCCAGCATTTT.

The chain is built from TRBV9 and TRBJ1-4; D is ambiguous. CDR3 length: 16 residues. Between the trimmed V and J ends, which lost 3 bases and 4 bases, there was a span of 16 bases. Germline-derived CDR1 and CDR2 are SGDLS and YYNGEE. CDR3 coding DNA: TGTGCCAGCAGCGAGGGCGGGGTAGTGGATAATGAAAAACTGTTTTTT. It codes for CASSEGGVVDNEKLFF.

V gene TRBV2 combines with J gene TRBJ1-6; no clear D gene. CDR1 and CDR2 (germline): SNHLY, FYNNEI. The CDR3 sequence is 16 residues long. The V end lost 6 bases, the J end lost 7 bases, and 19 bases lay between the germline ends. CDR3 bases: TGTGCCAGCAGACCCGACGGCAGGAGGATCAATTCACCCCTCCACTTT. Translated: CASRPDGRRINSPLHF.

The chain links TRBV27 to TRBJ2-5; 7 bases match TRBD1. Germline CDR1 and CDR2: MNHEY and SMNVEV (reference sequence). Trimming at V came to 4 bases and at J to 2 bases, leaving 13 bases not matched to a gene. There are 17 residues in the CDR3. DNA of the CDR3: TGTGCCAGCAGTTATAGCTGGGTTCGGGGACAGCAAGAGACCCAGTACTTC. It yields the protein CASSYSWVRGQQETQYF.

The J gene is TRBJ2-7, the V gene TRBV28, with 11 nucleotides matching TRBD2. Germline values: CDR1 MDHEN, CDR2 SYDVKM. V lost 6 bases, J lost 1 base, and 5 bases stayed unmatched. The CDR3 totals 15 residues. Written as DNA, the CDR3 is TGTGCCAGCAGAATGACTAGCGGGAATTCCTACGAGCAGTACTTC. Its translation is CASRMTSGNSYEQYF.

The chain links TRBV14 to TRBJ1-1; 7 bases agree with TRBD1. V shed 1 base and J 0 bases; nucleotides not matched to a gene: 5. CDR3 length equals 16 residues. Germline assignment: CDR1 SGHDN and CDR2 FVKESK. CDR3 nucleotides: TGTGCCAGCAGCCAAGCTTACAGGGGAATGAACACTGAAGCTTTCTTT. This gives the protein CASSQAYRGMNTEAFF.

CDR3 sequence: CASSRTALYGYTF. Written as DNA, the CDR3 is TGTGCCAGCAGTCGGACAGCCCTCTATGGCTACACCTTC. The chain is built from TRBV6-2 or TRBV6-3 and TRBJ1-2; tentatively, D is TRBD1 (6 bases). The CDR3 loop spans 13 amino acids. V was pared by 5 bases and J by 4 bases, with 11 bases between. Germline V CDR1 and CDR2: MNHEY, SVGEGT.

The chain links TRBV12-3 or TRBV12-4 to TRBJ1-2; 7 bases fit TRBD1. The CDR3 has 12 residues. The trim removed 9 bases at V and 8 bases at J, leaving 9 bases unmatched. CDR3 region: CASREGARGYTF. The CDR3 DNA is TGTGCCAGTAGGGAGGGGGCCAGAGGCTACACCTTC.

This sequence joins TRBV2 and TRBJ1-2; tentative D call: TRBD1 (6 bases). Germline V lookup: CDR1 SNHLY, CDR2 FYNNEI. V was shortened by 8 bases and J by 8 bases, with 24 bases between the two germline ends. The CDR3 covers 15 residues. The CDR3 sequence: CASSPEQGFGVGYTF. CDR3 DNA: TGTGCCAGCTCCCCCGAACAGGGATTCGGCGTCGGCTACACCTTC.